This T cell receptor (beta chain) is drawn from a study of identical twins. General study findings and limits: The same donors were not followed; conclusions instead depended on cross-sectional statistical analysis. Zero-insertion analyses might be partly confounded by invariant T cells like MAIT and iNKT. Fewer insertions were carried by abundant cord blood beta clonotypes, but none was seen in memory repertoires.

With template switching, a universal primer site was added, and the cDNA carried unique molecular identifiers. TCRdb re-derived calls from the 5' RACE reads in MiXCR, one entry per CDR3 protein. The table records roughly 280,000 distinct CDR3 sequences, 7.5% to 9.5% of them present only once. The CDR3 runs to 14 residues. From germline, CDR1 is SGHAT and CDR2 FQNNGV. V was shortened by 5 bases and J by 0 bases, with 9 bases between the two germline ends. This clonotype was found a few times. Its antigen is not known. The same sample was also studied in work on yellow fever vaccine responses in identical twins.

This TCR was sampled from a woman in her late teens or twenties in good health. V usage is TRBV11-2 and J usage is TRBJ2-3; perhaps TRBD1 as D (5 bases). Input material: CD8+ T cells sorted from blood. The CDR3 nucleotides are TGTGCCAGCAGCCCGACAGTTAGCACAGATACGCAGTATTTT. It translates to CASSPTVSTDTQYF. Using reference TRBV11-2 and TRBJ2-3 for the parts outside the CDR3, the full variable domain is EAGVAQSPRYKIIEKRQSVAFWCNPISGHATLYWYQQILGQGPKLLIQFQNNGVVDDSQLPKDRFSAERLKGVDSTLKIQPAKLEDSAVYLCASSPTVSTDTQYFGPGTRLTVL.